This entry is about one TCR beta chain. These data belong to a study of blood T cell repertoires in COVID-19. On the study more broadly: The United States, Italy and Spain were the sources of the acute and convalescent COVID-19 samples. PBMCs, B-cell-depleted T cells, or T cells provided the cDNA or gDNA that made up the material.

This CDR3 comprises 15 residues. The V gene lost 6 bases and the J gene lost 3 bases, with 19 bases spanning the gap. In germline, CDR1 is SQVTM, CDR2 ANQGSEA. In the source study's methods: Estimates of nucleated cell counts were drawn from the amplification of reference gene primers. Clones were read by immunoSEQ multiplex PCR, and TCRdb kept only the in-frame ones, dropping some. V and J calls plus clone size are reproduced from that table; the DNA served to infer D and trimming. The table lists about 130,000 clones, 81% of them singletons. This chain joins TRBV29-1 and TRBJ2-3; the D gene is possibly TRBD2 (6 bases). The sequence derives from a woman aged 55-75 years with active or convalescent COVID-19. The sample comprised peripheral blood. CDR3 sequence (DNA): TGCAGCGTCGCGGCTGGGGACTCCAGTACAGATACGCAGTATTTT. It codes for CSVAAGDSSTDTQYF.